Here is one T cell receptor beta chain with its context. These data belong to a study of technical replicates of blood from several donors. The V gene's germline CDR1 is LGHNA and CDR2 YSLEER. The CDR3 extends over 16 amino acids. V shed 4 bases and J shed 2 bases, with 15 bases lying between them. Libraries were prepared by immunoSEQ multiplex PCR; TCRdb keeps only in-frame clonotypes and omits some of them. In the table there are over 75,000 clones, approximately 96% of which are singletons. This TCR came from a human donor in good health. The chain has TRBV4-3 and TRBJ2-1; D is possibly TRBD2 (5 bases). Sample: T cells isolated from PBMCs. The CDR3 region is CASSRGGLSPYNEQFF. Written as DNA, the CDR3 is TGCGCCAGCAGCCGAGGCGGGCTAAGCCCCTACAATGAGCAGTTCTTC.